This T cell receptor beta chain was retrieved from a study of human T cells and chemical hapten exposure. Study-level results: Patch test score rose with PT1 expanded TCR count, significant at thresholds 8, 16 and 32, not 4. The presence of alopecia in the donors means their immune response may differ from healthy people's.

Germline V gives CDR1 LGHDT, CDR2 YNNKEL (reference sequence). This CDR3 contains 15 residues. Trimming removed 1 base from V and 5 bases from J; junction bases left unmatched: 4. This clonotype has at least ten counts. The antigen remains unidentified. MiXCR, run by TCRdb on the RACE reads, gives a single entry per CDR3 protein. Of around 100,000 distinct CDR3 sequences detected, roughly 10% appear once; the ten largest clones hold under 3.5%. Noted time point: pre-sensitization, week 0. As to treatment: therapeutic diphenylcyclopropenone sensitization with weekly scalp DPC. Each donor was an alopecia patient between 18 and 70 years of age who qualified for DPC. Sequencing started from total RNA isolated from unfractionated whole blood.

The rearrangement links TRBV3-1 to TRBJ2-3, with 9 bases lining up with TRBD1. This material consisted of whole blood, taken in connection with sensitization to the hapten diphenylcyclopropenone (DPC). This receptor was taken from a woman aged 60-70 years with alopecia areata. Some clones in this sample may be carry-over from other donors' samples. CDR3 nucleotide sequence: TGTGCCAGCAGCCAAGCACAGGGGGCTGGAGATACGCAGTATTTT. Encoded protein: CASSQAQGAGDTQYF.